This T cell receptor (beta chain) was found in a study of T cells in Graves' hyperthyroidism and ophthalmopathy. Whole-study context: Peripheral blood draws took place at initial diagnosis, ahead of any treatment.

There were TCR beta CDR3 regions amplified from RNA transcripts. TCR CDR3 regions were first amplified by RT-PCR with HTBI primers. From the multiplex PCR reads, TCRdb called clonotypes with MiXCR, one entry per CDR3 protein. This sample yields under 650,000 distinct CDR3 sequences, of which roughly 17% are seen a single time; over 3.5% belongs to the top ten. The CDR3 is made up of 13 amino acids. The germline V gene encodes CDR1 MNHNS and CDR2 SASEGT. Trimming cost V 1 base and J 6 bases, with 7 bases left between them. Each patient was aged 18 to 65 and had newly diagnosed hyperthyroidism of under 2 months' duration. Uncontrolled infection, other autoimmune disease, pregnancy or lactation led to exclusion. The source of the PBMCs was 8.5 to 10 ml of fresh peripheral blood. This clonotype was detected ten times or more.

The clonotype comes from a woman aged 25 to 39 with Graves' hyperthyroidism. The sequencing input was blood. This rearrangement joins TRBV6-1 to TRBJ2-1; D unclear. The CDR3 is CASSEGPVNEQFF. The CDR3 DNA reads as TGTGCCAGCAGTGAAGGGCCAGTCAATGAGCAGTTCTTC.